The present T cell receptor (beta chain) was sequenced within a study of Graves' ophthalmopathy and Graves' hyperthyroidism (dated by TCRdb to the late 2010s). About the full investigation: Peripheral blood was collected at initial diagnosis, prior to any treatment. An independent validation cohort was composed of 18 hyperthyroidism patients and roughly 16 patients who later progressed from hyperthyroidism to ophthalmopathy. Once sampling was done, hyperthyroidism patients were given methimazole at a starting dose of 30 mg daily, while ophthalmopathy patients were given high-dose intravenous methylprednisolone. The study used signatures of the TCR beta repertoire to tell Graves' ophthalmopathy apart from Graves' hyperthyroidism and to predict which patients would progress to ophthalmopathy. In total, 135 blood samples were TCR-sequenced: 40 to 45 ophthalmopathy, 75 hyperthyroidism and some 17 hyperthyroidism-to-ophthalmopathy patients. To explore V-J signatures distinguishing ophthalmopathy from hyperthyroidism, a discovery set of 100 patients (about 43 ophthalmopathy, 57 stable hyperthyroidism) was enrolled. T-cell repertoires of thyroid tissue and blood were compared in about six hyperthyroidism patients. Study-wide conclusions, independent of this receptor: Most of the expanded thyroid clonotypes with a frequency above 0.001 were also detected in blood, and it was suggested that the thyroid immune response may be reflected by blood repertoires. Sample size was not predetermined statistically, and investigators were not blinded to group allocation. The 13-signature model separated ophthalmopathy from stable hyperthyroidism with approximately 85% sensitivity and almost 84% specificity in cross-validation, and 80%/75% in the test set. In validation, the model predicted ophthalmopathy progression with about 71% sensitivity and approximately 75% specificity; fewer than 15 predicted patients were CT-confirmed with GO in a median of approximately six months.

This clonotype came up a few times. The target of this receptor is not known. No qualities accompany the bases; no much larger clone lies one base away. Ophthalmopathy patients had moderately to severely active disease, Clinical Activity Score of at least 3, NOSPECS grade of at least 4, and disease duration under 3 months. Patients with other autoimmune diseases, uncontrolled infections, pregnancy or lactation were excluded. Diagnosis was based on clinical symptoms, serum thyroxine, TRAb, thyroid ultrasound and orbital computed tomography. Using Ficoll-Paque density gradient centrifugation, PBMCs were isolated from over 8.5 ml of fresh peripheral blood. Total RNA was extracted using Trizol reagent, and RNA quality was checked on an Agilent 2100 Bioanalyzer. V is cut by 4 bases and J by 0 bases, and the space between the germline ends is 13 bases. CDR1 and CDR2 were assigned from the germline V gene as WSHSY and SAAADI. CDR3 length: 15 amino acids, cysteine to phenylalanine. The only DNA kept is the CDR3, 45 bases in frame from the first base.

For repertoire sequencing, TCR beta CDR3 regions were amplified from RNA transcripts. A first-round RT-PCR used HTBI primers with the Qiagen OneStep RT-PCR kit, followed by a second-round multiplex PCR, size selection and purification. The libraries underwent paired-end sequencing with 100 bp reads on an Illumina HiSeq2000. The source study handled its data this way. SOAPnuke was used to process the reads, removing any read that contained adapters or uncalled bases, had a mean Phred below 15, or lacked an exact match to the constant primer or identifier. High-quality paired reads were merged with COPE v1.2.5. Each unique nucleotide sequence was defined as a clonotype, and clonotypes were aligned to IMGT TRB V, D and J references with MiTCR v1.1. Analysis was restricted to V-J combinations with a frequency above 0.0001, which covered approximately 99% of repertoires. For each V-J combination, a TCR clonal expansion and chaos score was defined as F50 clonal expansion divided by the chaos observed in the TCRdist matrix. Welch's t-statistics and random forest were used to reduce features to 13 V-J combinations, which were fed into a naive Bayes classifier. Thyroid-blood repertoire similarity was quantified with the Morisita-Horn index. TCRdb trimmed the raw reads at Q25, called clones with MiXCR and kept productive beta chains. One record per CDR3 amino acid sequence lists the most common genes and DNA. None of the V and J calls come from the authors' own analysis; TCRdb made them. Recorded for this sample are roughly 220,000 distinct CDR3 sequences; around 50% of them occurred a single time. Approximately 44% of the sample comes from the top ten.

The specimen was peripheral blood. The chain is made from TRBV10-2 and TRBJ2-7; perhaps TRBD2 is the D gene, with 5 bases matching. The sequence was collected from an adult man with Graves' ophthalmopathy. The CDR3 reads as follows: CASSGIEEVSYEQYF. The nucleotides read TGCGCCAGCAGTGGAATCGAGGAGGTCTCCTACGAGCAGTACTTC.